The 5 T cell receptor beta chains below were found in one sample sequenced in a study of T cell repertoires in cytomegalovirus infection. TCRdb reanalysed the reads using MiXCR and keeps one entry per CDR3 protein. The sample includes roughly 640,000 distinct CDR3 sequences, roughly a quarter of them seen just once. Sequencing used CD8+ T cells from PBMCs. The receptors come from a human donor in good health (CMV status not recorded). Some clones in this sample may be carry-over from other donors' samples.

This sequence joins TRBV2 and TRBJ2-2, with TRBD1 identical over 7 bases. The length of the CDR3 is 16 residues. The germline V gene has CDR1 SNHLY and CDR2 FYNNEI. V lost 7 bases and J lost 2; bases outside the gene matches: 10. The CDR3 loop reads CASTLLRGLNTGELFF. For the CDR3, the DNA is TGTGCCAGCACCCTGCTGAGGGGGCTAAACACCGGGGAGCTGTTTTTT. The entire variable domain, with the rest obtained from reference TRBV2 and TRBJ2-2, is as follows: EPEVTQTPSHQVTQMGQEVILRCVPISNHLYFYWYRQILGQKVEFLVSFYNNEISEKSEIFDDQFSVERPDGSNFTLKIRSTKLEDSAMYFCASTLLRGLNTGELFFGEGSRLTVL.

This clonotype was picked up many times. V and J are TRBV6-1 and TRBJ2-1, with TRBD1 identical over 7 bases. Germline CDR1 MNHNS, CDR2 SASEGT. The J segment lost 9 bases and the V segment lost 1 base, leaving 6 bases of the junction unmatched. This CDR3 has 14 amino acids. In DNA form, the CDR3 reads TGTGCCAGCAGTGAAGACAGGGGAAGCGGTGAGCAGTTCTTC. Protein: CASSEDRGSGEQFF.

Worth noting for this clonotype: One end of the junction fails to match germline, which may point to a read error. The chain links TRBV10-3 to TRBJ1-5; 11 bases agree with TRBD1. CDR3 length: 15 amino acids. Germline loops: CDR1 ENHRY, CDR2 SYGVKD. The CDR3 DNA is TGTGCCATCAGTGACTGGACAGGGGGCGATCAGCCCCAGCAGTTT. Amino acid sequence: CAISDWTGGDQPQQF.

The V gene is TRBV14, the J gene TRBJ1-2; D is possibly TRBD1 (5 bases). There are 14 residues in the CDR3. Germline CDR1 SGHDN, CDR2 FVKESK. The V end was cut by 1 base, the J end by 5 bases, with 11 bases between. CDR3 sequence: CASSQGGRGYGYTF. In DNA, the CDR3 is TGTGCCAGCAGCCAAGGAGGGAGGGGTTATGGCTACACCTTC. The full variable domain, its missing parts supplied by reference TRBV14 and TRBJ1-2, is EAGVTQFPSHSVIEKGQTVTLRCDPISGHDNLYWYRRVMGKEIKFLLHFVKESKQDESGMPNNRFLAERTGGTYSTLKVQPAELEDSGVYFCASSQGGRGYGYTFGSGTRLTVV.

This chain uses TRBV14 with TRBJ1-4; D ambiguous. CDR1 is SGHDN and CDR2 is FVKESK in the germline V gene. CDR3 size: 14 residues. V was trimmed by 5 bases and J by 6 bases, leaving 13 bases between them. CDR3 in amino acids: CASSTFKADEKLFF. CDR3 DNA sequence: TGTGCCAGCAGCACATTCAAGGCCGATGAAAAACTGTTTTTT. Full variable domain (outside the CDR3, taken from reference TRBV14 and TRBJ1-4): EAGVTQFPSHSVIEKGQTVTLRCDPISGHDNLYWYRRVMGKEIKFLLHFVKESKQDESGMPNNRFLAERTGGTYSTLKVQPAELEDSGVYFCASSTFKADEKLFFGSGTQLSVL.